This TCR beta chain was retrieved from a study of CD8 T cells in Susac syndrome. The germline V gene encodes CDR1 SQVTM and CDR2 ANQGSEA. Trimming cost V 7 bases and J 7 bases; bases outside gene matches: 11. The CDR3 has 13 amino acids. Treatment-naive patients with stable or active relapsing-remitting disease were the multiple sclerosis controls. About 0.45 to 1 ug RNA was reverse transcribed with random hexamers. An immunoSEQ multiplex PCR generated amplified TCR beta CDR3 products spanning 54 Vbeta and 13 Jbeta. From the immunoSEQ multiplex PCR reads, TCRdb called clonotypes with MiXCR, one entry per CDR3 protein. The repertoire has tens of thousands of distinct CDR3 sequences, over 85% of them found once; the top ten carry around 0.61%.

This chain connects TRBV29-1 to TRBJ2-7; 9 bases are a match to TRBD1. Sequencing used CD8+ T cells from PBMCs. This receptor was identified in a human donor with multiple sclerosis. DNA for the CDR3: TGCAGCGCCCAAGCCGGGACAGGGCTTGAGCAGTACTTC. Protein: CSAQAGTGLEQYF.